A single sample gave rise to the 31 T cell receptor beta chains below, sequenced in a study of chemoradiotherapy in HPV16-positive cancers. TCRdb keeps only in-frame clones here, not all; method: immunoSEQ multiplex PCR. The data contain tens of thousands of clones, roughly 90% of them singletons. Material: blood, obtained from a patient who underwent chemoradiotherapy. Receptor source: a human donor with HPV-associated anogenital cancer.

This chain links TRBV11-2 with TRBJ2-5; 7 bases agree with TRBD1. Germline trimming cut 5 bases from V and 3 bases from J; bases unmatched to any gene: 12. The CDR3 runs to 16 residues. Germline V gene sequence: CDR1 SGHAT, CDR2 FQNNGV. The CDR3 spells CASSRFSGTDKETQYF. In nucleotides, the CDR3 is TGTGCCAGCAGCCGATTTTCCGGGACAGATAAAGAGACCCAGTACTTC.

V usage is TRBV4-2 and J usage is TRBJ2-1, with TRBD2 identical over 16 bases. J was trimmed by 0 bases and V by 4 bases; bases with no gene match: 18. The CDR3 has 23 amino acids. CDR1 is LGHNA, CDR2 YNFKEQ, per germline. The chain's CDR3 is CASSRYRMIGTSGGVSSYNEQFF. The CDR3, as DNA: TGTGCCAGCAGCCGATACAGAATGATAGGGACTAGCGGGGGGGTTAGCTCCTACAATGAGCAGTTCTTC.

The V gene is TRBV7-2, the J gene TRBJ2-7, with 15 positions matching TRBD2. Germline CDR1 SGHTA, CDR2 FQGNSA. The J segment lost 0 bases and the V segment lost 5 bases, leaving 11 bases of the junction unmatched. This CDR3 is built from 19 residues. CDR3 amino acids: CASSIWTSGGDSGSYEQYF. The CDR3 DNA sequence: TGTGCCAGCAGCATTTGGACTAGCGGGGGGGACTCGGGCTCCTACGAGCAGTACTTC.

The chain's CDR3 is CAWKPRTGYNEQFF. CDR3 DNA sequence: TGTGCCTGGAAACCCAGGACGGGATACAATGAGCAGTTCTTC. This sequence joins TRBV30 and TRBJ2-1, with a possible D match to TRBD2 (5 bases). This CDR3 is built from 14 residues. In germline, CDR1 is GTSNPN, CDR2 SVGIG (reference sequence). Trimming took 4 bases from V and 4 from J, leaving 14 bases between them. The full variable domain, with the rest looked up from reference TRBV30 and TRBJ2-1, is SQTIHQWPATLVQPVGSPLSLECTVEGTSNPNLYWYRQAAGRGLQLLFYSVGIGQISSEVPQNLSASRPQDRQFILSSKKLLLSDSGFYLCAWKPRTGYNEQFFGPGTRLTVL.

The V and J genes are TRBV5-6 and TRBJ2-5, with D perhaps being TRBD1 or TRBD2 (6 bases each). V was shortened by 5 bases and J by 1 base, with 12 bases between the two germline ends. The CDR3 loop spans 14 amino acids. Per germline, CDR1 SGHDT and CDR2 YYEEEE. The CDR3 is CASRGRGLQETQYF. Written as DNA, the CDR3 is TGTGCCAGCAGGGGCAGGGGACTCCAAGAGACCCAGTACTTC. Based on the CDR3 plus reference TRBV5-6 and TRBJ2-5, the full variable domain is DAGVTQSPTHLIKTRGQQVTLRCSPKSGHDTVSWYQQALGQGPQFIFQYYEEEERQRGNFPDRFSGHQFPNYSSELNVNALLLGDSALYLCASRGRGLQETQYFGPGTRLLVL.

This clone is a singleton in its sample. The rearrangement links TRBV5-8 to TRBJ1-2; the D gene is possibly TRBD1 (5 bases). V lost 7 bases to trimming and J lost 7 bases, with 20 bases between them. Germline lookup yields CDR1 SGHTS and CDR2 YDEGEE. The CDR3 contains 14 residues. The CDR3: CASRGLAGLGGYTF. The CDR3 nucleotides read TGTGCCAGCCGAGGTTTAGCAGGGTTAGGTGGCTACACCTTC.

J is TRBJ2-5 and V is TRBV7-8, with 10 nucleotides matching TRBD2. CDR3 length: 17 amino acids. In germline, CDR1 is SGHVS, CDR2 FQNEAQ. The V and J ends lost 5 bases and 1 base, in that order; junction bases with no gene match: 10. The CDR3 protein is CASSRGLAGVPQETQYF. The CDR3 nucleotides are TGTGCCAGCAGCCGAGGTCTAGCGGGGGTCCCCCAAGAGACCCAGTACTTC.

V gene TRBV4-1 combines with J gene TRBJ1-1; unclear D gene. The CDR3 consists of 13 residues. Deletions cut 3 bases from V and 2 bases from J, with 7 bases between. Germline loops: CDR1 MGHRA, CDR2 YSYEKL. The CDR3 DNA sequence: TGCGCCAGCAGCCACCCACTCAACACTGAAGCTTTCTTT. Translating gives CASSHPLNTEAFF.

V and J are TRBV10-3 and TRBJ2-7; 8 bases match TRBD1. The V and J ends lost 3 bases and 2 bases, in that order; junction bases with no gene match: 6. There are 15 residues in the CDR3. The V gene's germline CDR1 is ENHRY and CDR2 SYGVKD. The CDR3 spells CAISDTGGEPYEQYF. The DNA of the CDR3 is TGTGCCATCAGTGATACAGGGGGTGAACCCTACGAGCAGTACTTC.

The chain couples TRBV5-1 to TRBJ1-3, with 9 bases lining up with TRBD1. J gave up 4 bases and V 3 bases, and 11 bases lay outside the gene matches. The CDR3 contains 17 residues. Germline loops: CDR1 SGHRS, CDR2 YFSETQ. CDR3 sequence: CASSSTNRGLLGNTIYF. The CDR3 DNA reads as TGCGCCAGCAGCTCGACTAACAGGGGGCTTCTGGGAAACACCATATATTTT.

V is TRBV2 and J is TRBJ1-2; D is uncertain. Germline assignment: CDR1 SNHLY and CDR2 FYNNEI. V lost 3 bases to trimming and J lost 0 bases, with 8 bases between them. The CDR3 has 14 residues. Here the CDR3 reads CASSDTAANYGYTF. Written as DNA, the CDR3 is TGTGCCAGCAGTGACACAGCAGCTAACTATGGCTACACCTTC.

The V and J genes are TRBV6-5 and TRBJ2-3, with D perhaps assigned TRBD1 or TRBD2 (5 bases each). Trimming cost V 8 bases and J 4 bases, with 7 bases left between them. Germline-derived CDR1 and CDR2 are MNHEY and SVGAGI. The CDR3 sequence is 11 residues long. The CDR3 DNA follows: TGTGCCAGCCGGGGCTCAGATACGCAGTATTTT. Protein: CASRGSDTQYF.

The chain employs TRBV5-1 and TRBJ2-5; 7 bases align to TRBD1. Trimming took 4 bases from V and 4 from J; bases not matched to a gene: 7. CDR3 length: 14 residues. Germline V gene data show CDR1 as SGHRS and CDR2 as YFSETQ. The CDR3 protein is CASSPLTGSETQYF. The CDR3, as DNA: TGCGCCAGCAGCCCGCTGACAGGGTCAGAGACCCAGTACTTC.

The genes are TRBV6-1 and TRBJ1-2; no firm D call. The CDR3 contains 14 residues. The germline V gene has CDR1 MNHNS and CDR2 SASEGT. V was trimmed by 3 bases and J by 9 bases, leaving 17 bases between them. The CDR3 sequence is CASSDPAQAGSYTF. The CDR3 DNA sequence: TGTGCCAGCAGTGATCCAGCCCAAGCTGGGAGCTACACCTTC.

The J gene is TRBJ2-5, the V gene TRBV7-2, with 9 bases identical to TRBD2. With 5 bases clipped from V and 4 bases from J, the junction kept 14 bases outside the gene matches. CDR3 length equals 17 residues. The V gene's germline CDR1 is SGHTA and CDR2 FQGNSA. CDR3 residues: CASSPQWAGGPGETQYF. CDR3 nucleotide sequence: TGTGCCAGCAGCCCCCAGTGGGCGGGGGGGCCGGGAGAGACCCAGTACTTC.

The chain links TRBV18 to TRBJ1-1; D uncertain. The CDR3 contains 12 residues. The V end lost 3 bases, the J end lost 7 bases, and 9 bases lay between the germline ends. Germline CDR1 KGHSH, CDR2 LQKENI. The CDR3 here is CASSPPGVEAFF. In DNA form, the CDR3 reads TGTGCCAGCTCACCGCCAGGAGTTGAAGCTTTCTTT.

The V gene is TRBV6-1, the J gene TRBJ1-5; D not certain. CDR1 MNHNS and CDR2 SASEGT come from the germline V gene. Between the trimmed V and J ends, which lost 8 bases and 4 bases, there was a span of 9 bases. The CDR3 runs 12 residues. CDR3 amino acids: CASDRLNQPQHF. As DNA, the CDR3 is TGTGCCAGCGATAGACTGAATCAGCCCCAGCATTTT.

V and J are TRBV9 and TRBJ1-4; 9 bases are a match to TRBD1. The CDR3 extends over 15 amino acids. Germline loops: CDR1 SGDLS, CDR2 YYNGEE. Trimming at V came to 7 bases and at J to 7 bases, leaving 11 bases not matched to a gene. The CDR3, as DNA: TGTGCCAGCGCCTACTCGGGACAGGGTGGTGAAAAACTGTTTTTT. Its translation is CASAYSGQGGEKLFF.

The J gene is TRBJ2-5, the V gene TRBV9, with D possibly called TRBD1 or TRBD2 (5 bases each). V was pared by 4 bases and J by 5 bases, with 15 bases between. CDR1 and CDR2 from the germline V gene are SGDLS and YYNGEE. The CDR3 has 14 residues. Here the CDR3 reads CASSRGPVRETQYF. CDR3 DNA sequence: TGTGCCAGCAGCCGGGGACCGGTCCGGGAGACCCAGTACTTC.

The rearrangement uses TRBV5-1 and TRBJ1-6, with 8 bases identical to TRBD1. V shed 4 bases and J 7 bases; nucleotides not matched to a gene: 4. In germline, CDR1 is SGHRS, CDR2 YFSETQ. The CDR3 contains 14 residues. The CDR3 region has the DNA TGCGCCAGCAGCCAACGGACAGGGAATTCACCCCTCCACTTT. Amino acids: CASSQRTGNSPLHF.

This chain joins TRBV29-1 and TRBJ2-5, with 7 bases fitting TRBD2. J lost 4 bases, V lost 7 bases, and 6 bases had no gene match. The CDR3 spans 12 residues. Germline loops: CDR1 SQVTM, CDR2 ANQGSEA. The DNA of the CDR3 is TGCAGCGCTCGGGACTACATAGAGACCCAGTACTTC. Amino acids: CSARDYIETQYF.

J is TRBJ1-1 and V is TRBV9; the D gene is possibly TRBD1 (6 bases). The CDR3 has 15 amino acids. Germline V lookup: CDR1 SGDLS, CDR2 YYNGEE. Deletions cut 4 bases from V and 2 bases from J, with 15 bases between. CDR3 loop: CASSPQGPGNTEAFF. CDR3 coding DNA: TGTGCCAGCAGCCCTCAGGGGCCGGGAAACACTGAAGCTTTCTTT. Supplemented by reference TRBV9 and TRBJ1-1, the full variable domain reads DSGVTQTPKHLITATGQRVTLRCSPRSGDLSVYWYQQSLDQGLQFLIQYYNGEERAKGNILERFSAQQFPDLHSELNLSSLELGDSALYFCASSPQGPGNTEAFFGQGTRLTVV.

The chain recombines TRBV20-1 with TRBJ2-3; D is ambiguous. Germline V CDR1 and CDR2: DFQATT, SNEGSKA (reference sequence). The CDR3 totals 10 residues. V lost 5 bases and J lost 8, with 8 bases in between. The CDR3 region has the DNA TGCAGTGCTCCTCTCGGTACGCAGTATTTT. It encodes CSAPLGTQYF.

V gene TRBV18 combines with J gene TRBJ1-3, with no clear D. Per the germline V gene, CDR1 is KGHSH and CDR2 is LQKENI. V lost 5 bases, J lost 2 bases, and 10 bases lay in between. The CDR3 sequence is 14 residues long. The CDR3, as DNA: TGTGCCAGCTCAGCAATAGAAGCTGGAAACACCATATATTTT. It yields the protein CASSAIEAGNTIYF.

V usage is TRBV27 and J usage is TRBJ2-6; D assignment may be TRBD1 or TRBD2 (5 bases each). Trimming took 6 bases from V and 0 from J, leaving 9 bases between them. Germline loops: CDR1 MNHEY, CDR2 SMNVEV (reference sequence). The CDR3 extends over 15 amino acids. CDR3 loop: CASRSGTSGANVLTF. The CDR3 DNA is TGTGCCAGCAGGTCAGGGACCTCTGGGGCCAACGTCCTGACTTTC.

The chain has TRBV18 and TRBJ1-4, with D uncertain. Germline V gene lookup returns CDR1 KGHSH and CDR2 LQKENI. The CDR3 length is 14 residues. Deletions cut 3 bases from V and 7 bases from J, with 12 bases between. As DNA, the CDR3 is TGTGCCAGCTCACCGCGGCAGTCCTCTGAAAAACTGTTTTTT. Translation gives CASSPRQSSEKLFF.

The chain combines TRBV29-1 with TRBJ1-2; D is undetermined. Trimming took 5 bases from V and 8 from J, leaving 15 bases between them. Germline loops: CDR1 SQVTM, CDR2 ANQGSEA. The CDR3 extends over 12 amino acids. CDR3 sequence (DNA): TGCAGCGTTAATCAGTTCTATGAGGGCTACACCTTC. It yields the protein CSVNQFYEGYTF. Based on the CDR3 plus reference TRBV29-1 and TRBJ1-2, the full variable domain is SAVISQKPSRDICQRGTSLTIQCQVDSQVTMMFWYRQQPGQSLTLIATANQGSEATYESGFVIDKFPISRPNLTFSTLTVSNMSPEDSSIYLCSVNQFYEGYTFGSGTRLTVV.

In DNA, the CDR3 is TGTGCCAGCCTCCCAGACAGGGGAAGCTCCTATAATTCACCCCTCCACTTT. Translated, it gives CASLPDRGSSYNSPLHF. The chain recombines TRBV28 with TRBJ1-6, with 8 bases fitting TRBD1. Germline CDR1 reads MDHEN; CDR2 reads SYDVKM. J was trimmed by 0 bases and V by 8 bases; bases with no gene match: 9. The CDR3 runs to 17 residues.

V and J are TRBV27 and TRBJ2-2, with D maybe TRBD2 (5 bases). V lost 7 bases and J lost 5, with 11 bases in between. Germline V CDR1 and CDR2: MNHEY, SMNVEV (reference sequence). The CDR3 is 13 amino acids. The CDR3 DNA sequence: TGTGCCAGCACCCGTAGCGAGACCGGGGAGCTGTTTTTT. Amino acids: CASTRSETGELFF.

The chain has TRBV11-3 and TRBJ1-1; D may be TRBD1 (5 bases). In germline, CDR1 is SGHNT, CDR2 YENEEA. The CDR3 loop spans 14 amino acids. V was trimmed by 1 base and J by 5 bases, leaving 11 bases between them. CDR3 residues: CASSLGGDGTEAFF. As DNA, the CDR3 is TGTGCCAGCAGCTTAGGGGGGGATGGAACTGAAGCTTTCTTT.

The chain carries TRBV5-6 and TRBJ2-6; TRBD1 might be the D (5 bases). CDR1 is SGHDT, CDR2 YYEEEE, per germline. The V gene lost 2 bases and the J gene lost 0 bases, with 12 bases spanning the gap. The CDR3 runs to 17 residues. CDR3 region: CASSFIAGNSGANVLTF. Here the CDR3 DNA reads TGTGCCAGCAGCTTCATAGCAGGGAACTCTGGGGCCAACGTCCTGACTTTC.